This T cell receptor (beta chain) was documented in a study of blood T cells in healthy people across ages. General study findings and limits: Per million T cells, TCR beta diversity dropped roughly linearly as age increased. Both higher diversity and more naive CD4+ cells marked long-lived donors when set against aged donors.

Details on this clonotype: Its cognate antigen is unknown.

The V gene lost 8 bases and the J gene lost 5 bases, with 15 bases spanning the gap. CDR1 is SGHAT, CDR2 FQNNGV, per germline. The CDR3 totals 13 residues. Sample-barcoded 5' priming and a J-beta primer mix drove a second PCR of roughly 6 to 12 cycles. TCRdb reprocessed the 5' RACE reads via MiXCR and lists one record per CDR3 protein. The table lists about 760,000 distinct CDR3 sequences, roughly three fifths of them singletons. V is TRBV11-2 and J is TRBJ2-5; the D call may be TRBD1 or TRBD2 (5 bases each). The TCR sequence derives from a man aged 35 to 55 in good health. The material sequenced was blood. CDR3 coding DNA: TGTGCCAGCCGCTCATTGGGGGTGGAGACCCAGTACTTC. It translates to CASRSLGVETQYF.